Below are 14 T cell receptor beta chains sequenced from a single sample in a study of T cells after yellow fever vaccination. TCRdb passed the 5' RACE reads through MiXCR, listing each CDR3 protein once. Of 250,000 to 400,000 distinct CDR3 sequences listed, around 4.5% are singletons. The source was PBMCs, collected 15 days after the yellow fever booster vaccination. These receptors were collected from a man aged 18 to 29 who received the YFV17D yellow fever vaccine.

This clonotype was seen at least ten times. The V call is TRBV20-1, the J call TRBJ2-7; TRBD1 matches at 9 bases. V dropped 3 bases and J dropped 3; count of bases not matched to a gene: 0. Per germline, CDR1 DFQATT and CDR2 SNEGSKA (reference sequence). This CDR3 is 12 amino acids long. CDR3 sequence reads: CSARDRGYEQYV. CDR3 sequence (DNA): TGCAGTGCTAGGGACAGGGGCTACGAGCAGTACGTC.

This clonotype was detected only a few times. This chain uses TRBV5-1 with TRBJ2-2; D perhaps matches TRBD2 (5 bases). The CDR3 has 16 amino acids. Germline V gene data show CDR1 as SGHRS and CDR2 as YFSETQ. Between the trimmed V and J ends, which lost 0 bases and 5 bases, there was a span of 14 bases. CDR3 sequence (DNA): TGCGCCAGCAGCTTGGGAGCGGCGGTTGGGACCGGGGAGCTGTTTTTT. Translation: CASSLGAAVGTGELFF.

This clonotype was observed a handful of times. The V call is TRBV18, the J call TRBJ1-6; tentative D call: TRBD1 (5 bases). The V and J ends lost 3 bases and 7 bases respectively, with 16 bases between them. Germline lookup yields CDR1 KGHSH and CDR2 LQKENI. CDR3 length: 16 residues. The CDR3 loop is CASSPPGLMDNSPLHF. CDR3 in DNA: TGTGCCAGCTCACCTCCGGGGCTTATGGACAATTCACCCCTCCACTTT.

There are many counts of this clonotype. The chain recombines TRBV27 with TRBJ2-4; D not certain. This CDR3 is 14 amino acids long. V was trimmed by 6 bases and J by 6 bases, leaving 15 bases between them. CDR1 MNHEY and CDR2 SMNVEV come from the germline V gene (reference sequence). The CDR3 here is CASRSTAPLNIQYF. The CDR3 nucleotides are TGTGCCAGCAGATCCACGGCCCCATTAAACATTCAGTACTTC.

In its sample, this clonotype was seen a few times. This chain links TRBV6-5 with TRBJ1-4; TRBD1 might be the D (6 bases). This CDR3 comprises 18 residues. V lost 6 bases, J lost 2 bases, and 22 bases lay in between. Germline CDR1 is MNHEY and CDR2 is SVGAGI. For the CDR3, the DNA is TGTGCCAGCAGCGCCCGTTGGGGGCGAGAGGCCACTAATGAAAAACTGTTTTTT. Amino acid sequence: CASSARWGREATNEKLFF.

This clonotype has only a few counts. J is TRBJ2-1 and V is TRBV7-9; no clear D. V was trimmed by 5 bases and J by 12 bases, leaving 17 bases between them. The germline CDR1 and CDR2 sequences are SEHNR and FQNEAQ (reference sequence). This CDR3 comprises 13 residues. The CDR3 DNA sequence: TGTGCCAGCAGCCCCTTTGACGGGTCCGGGCAGTTCTTC. This sequence encodes CASSPFDGSGQFF. The full variable domain, with the rest looked up from reference TRBV7-9 and TRBJ2-1, is DTGVSQNPRHKITKRGQNVTFRCDPISEHNRLYWYRQTLGQGPEFLTYFQNEAQLEKSRLLSDRFSAERPKGSFSTLEIQRTEQGDSAMYLCASSPFDGSGQFFGPGTRLTVL.

A few counts support this clonotype. V and J are TRBV7-3 and TRBJ2-1; D perhaps matches TRBD2 (5 bases). V was shortened by 5 bases and J by 0 bases, with 11 bases between the two germline ends. This CDR3 is built from 15 residues. CDR1 and CDR2 (germline): SGHTA, FQGTGA. CDR3 residues: CASSPGVSSYNEQFF. For the CDR3, the DNA is TGTGCCAGCAGCCCCGGGGTCAGCTCCTACAATGAGCAGTTCTTC. Complete variable domain (other parts from reference TRBV7-3 and TRBJ2-1): GAGVSQTPSNKVTEKGKYVELRCDPISGHTALYWYRQSLGQGPEFLIYFQGTGAADDSGLPNDRFFAVRPEGSVSTLKIQRTERGDSAVYLCASSPGVSSYNEQFFGPGTRLTVL.

This clonotype has at least ten counts. V gene TRBV11-2 combines with J gene TRBJ2-7; TRBD2 agrees at 7 bases. CDR1 is SGHAT, CDR2 FQNNGV, per germline. CDR3 length: 15 residues. V shed 3 bases, J shed 1 base, and the junction held 6 bases outside the gene matches. In DNA, the CDR3 is TGTGCCAGCAGCTTTTCCGGGAGGTGGTCCTACGAGCAGTACTTC. It specifies CASSFSGRWSYEQYF.

This clonotype appeared many times. V is TRBV5-1 and J is TRBJ2-7; 7 bases agree with TRBD1. The CDR3 extends over 14 amino acids. V gave up 4 bases and J gave up 6 bases; unmatched junction bases: 10. Germline lookup yields CDR1 SGHRS and CDR2 YFSETQ. CDR3 in DNA: TGCGCCAGCAGCGTAACAGAGGGGGCGGTCGAGCAGTACTTC. It encodes CASSVTEGAVEQYF.

The table lists this clonotype with many counts. This chain uses TRBV4-3 with TRBJ1-6; TRBD1 matches 9 bases. Germline V gene lookup returns CDR1 LGHNA and CDR2 YSLEER. The CDR3 loop spans 13 amino acids. J was trimmed by 9 bases and V by 11 bases; bases with no gene match: 8. The CDR3 coding sequence is TGCGCCGCCAGCCGGGACAGGGCTTCACCCCTCCACTTT. Residues: CAASRDRASPLHF.

At least ten counts were recorded for this clonotype. This chain uses TRBV4-3 with TRBJ2-1; TRBD2 aligns across 8 bases. CDR3 length equals 15 residues. CDR1 is LGHNA and CDR2 is YSLEER in the germline V gene. V gave up 8 bases and J gave up 0 bases; unmatched junction bases: 6. Written as DNA, the CDR3 is TGCGCCAGCGCCACTAGCGGAAGCTCCTACAATGAGCAGTTCTTC. Amino acid sequence: CASATSGSSYNEQFF.

This clonotype was found many times. The rearrangement joins TRBV7-9 to TRBJ2-2, with D unclear. Trimming pared 3 bases from V and 3 bases from J, leaving 5 bases between. The CDR3 spans 13 residues. CDR1 and CDR2 (germline): SEHNR, FQNEAQ (reference sequence). The CDR3 region is CASSFHHTGELFF. The CDR3 DNA reads as TGTGCCAGCAGCTTCCATCACACCGGGGAGCTGTTTTTT.

The J gene is TRBJ1-1, the V gene TRBV12-3 or TRBV12-4; 7 bases map to TRBD1. Unmatched junction bases numbered 6, after V lost 2 bases and J lost 0 bases. This CDR3 has 16 residues. CDR3 bases: TGTGCCAGCAGTTTAAATGAACAGGGGTTGAACACTGAAGCTTTCTTT. Translated, it gives CASSLNEQGLNTEAFF.

This clonotype was found many times. This chain joins TRBV7-2 and TRBJ2-5; D is undetermined. V lost 5 bases and J lost 0, with 13 bases in between. CDR3 length: 15 residues. Germline-derived CDR1 and CDR2 are SGHTA and FQGNSA. CDR3 amino acids: CASSVGVRNQETQYF. The DNA for the CDR3 is TGTGCCAGCAGCGTAGGAGTCAGGAACCAAGAGACCCAGTACTTC.